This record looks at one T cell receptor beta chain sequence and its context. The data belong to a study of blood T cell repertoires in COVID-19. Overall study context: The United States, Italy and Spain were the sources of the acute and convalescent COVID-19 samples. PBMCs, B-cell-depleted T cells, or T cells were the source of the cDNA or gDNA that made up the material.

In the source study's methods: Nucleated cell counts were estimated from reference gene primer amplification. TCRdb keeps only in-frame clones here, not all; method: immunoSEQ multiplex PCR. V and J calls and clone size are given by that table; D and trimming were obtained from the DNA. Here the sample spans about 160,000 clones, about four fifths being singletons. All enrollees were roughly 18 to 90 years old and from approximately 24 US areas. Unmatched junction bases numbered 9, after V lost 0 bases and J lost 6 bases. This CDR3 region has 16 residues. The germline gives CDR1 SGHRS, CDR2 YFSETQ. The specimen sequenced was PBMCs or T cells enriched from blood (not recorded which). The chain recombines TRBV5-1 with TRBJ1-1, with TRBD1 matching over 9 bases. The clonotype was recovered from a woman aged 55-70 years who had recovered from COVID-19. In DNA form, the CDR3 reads TGCGCCAGCAGCTTGGAAACCGGGACAGGGAATCCTGAAGCTTTCTTT. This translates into CASSLETGTGNPEAFF.